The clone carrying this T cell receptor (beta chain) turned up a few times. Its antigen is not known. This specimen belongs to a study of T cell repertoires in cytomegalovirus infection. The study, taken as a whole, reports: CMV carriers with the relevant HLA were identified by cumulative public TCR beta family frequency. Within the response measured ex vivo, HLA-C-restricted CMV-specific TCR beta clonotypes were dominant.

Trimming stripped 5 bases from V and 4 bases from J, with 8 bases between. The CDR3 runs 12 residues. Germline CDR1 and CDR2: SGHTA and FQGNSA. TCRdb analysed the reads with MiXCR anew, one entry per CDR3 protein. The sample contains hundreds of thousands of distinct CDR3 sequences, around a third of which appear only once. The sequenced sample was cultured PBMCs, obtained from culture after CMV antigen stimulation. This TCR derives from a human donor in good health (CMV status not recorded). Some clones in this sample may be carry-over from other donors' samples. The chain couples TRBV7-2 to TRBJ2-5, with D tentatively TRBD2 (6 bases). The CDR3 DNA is TGTGCCAGCAGCAGAGCGGGAGAGACCCAGTACTTC. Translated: CASSRAGETQYF.